In its sample, the clone carrying this T cell receptor (beta chain) was seen once. Its cognate antigen is unknown. With 9 bases clipped from V and 7 bases from J, the junction kept 3 bases outside the gene matches. The CDR3 spans 13 residues. Germline values: CDR1 SNHLY, CDR2 FYNNEI. This table comes from immunoSEQ multiplex PCR, and its TCRdb copy is limited to in-frame clones, with some not included. The table lists some 60,000 clones, about 81% of them singletons. These data originate in a study of memory CD4+ T cells and cytomegalovirus serostatus. Study background: Healthy Belgian adult donors included about nine CMV-positive and 24 CMV-negative people. General study points: About two fifths of the roughly 160 known CMV-associated TCRbeta sequences appeared in CD4+ memory. Repertoires predicted CMV serostatus with median bootstrapped AUC of roughly 0.95.

The sort gate was single viable CD3+CD4+CD8-CD45RO+ cells for memory CD4+ T cells. Total CD4+ T cells were enriched by CD4 positive selection. V gene TRBV2 combines with J gene TRBJ2-1, with 13 bases lining up with TRBD2. The sample consisted of memory CD4+ T cells from blood. The sequence came from an adult in good health and CMV-seronegative. CDR3 region: CASKGLAGNEQFF. In DNA, the CDR3 is TGTGCCAGTAAGGGACTAGCGGGAAATGAGCAGTTCTTC.